The 5 T cell receptor beta chains given below trace back to one sample, sequenced in a study of STAT3 mutations in large granular lymphocyte leukemia. Study outcomes and limitations: In T-cell large granular lymphocyte leukemia, about half of patients showed multiple immunodominant subclonotypes.

Here immunoSEQ multiplex PCR was the method, and the copy in TCRdb shows in-frame clones only, minus some. The sample consists of about 16,000 clones, roughly four fifths of them appearing once. Their recognized antigens are unknown. What was sequenced was peripheral blood mononuclear cells. Receptor source: a man aged 50 to 59 with T-cell large granular lymphocyte leukemia. Some clones in this sample may be carry-over from other donors' samples.

The V call is TRBV5-3, the J call TRBJ1-6, with 7 bases matching TRBD1. TRBV5-3 is designated an ORF whose function remains uncertain. The junction had 20 bases not matched to a gene; V was cut back by 0 bases and J by 8 bases. CDR3 length equals 20 residues. CDR3 in amino acids: CARSLAAGKEKTGHYSPLHF. CDR3 nucleotide sequence: TGTGCCAGAAGCTTGGCCGCCGGGAAGGAGAAGACAGGGCACTATTCACCCCTCCACTTT.

The rearrangement uses TRBV19 and TRBJ1-3; D is possibly TRBD1 (6 bases). Trimming removed 5 bases at V and 0 bases at J, with 11 bases between. This CDR3 region has 15 residues. Germline CDR1 is LNHDA and CDR2 is SQIVND (reference sequence). The CDR3 region is CASSGGDNSGNTIYF. Here the CDR3 DNA reads TGTGCCAGTAGTGGAGGGGACAACTCTGGAAACACCATATATTTT.

V is TRBV7-6 and J is TRBJ1-1, with D perhaps TRBD1 (6 bases). Germline CDR1 and CDR2: SGHVS and FNYEAQ. V was shortened by 5 bases and J by 5 bases, with 18 bases between the two germline ends. This CDR3 is built from 15 residues. CDR3 sequence (DNA): TGTGCCAGCAGCCCACATGGGGGGGGCAGAACTGAAGCTTTCTTT. Translation: CASSPHGGGRTEAFF.

The J gene is TRBJ1-2, the V gene TRBV30; D possibly corresponds to TRBD1 (6 bases). Trimming cost V 3 bases and J 4 bases, with 12 bases left between them. The CDR3 contains 13 residues. Germline CDR1 GTSNPN, CDR2 SVGIG (reference sequence). The CDR3 loop is CAWRVTGLYGYTF. The DNA of the CDR3 is TGTGCCTGGAGAGTGACAGGCCTCTATGGCTACACCTTC. Using reference TRBV30 and TRBJ1-2 for the parts outside the CDR3, the full variable domain is SQTIHQWPATLVQPVGSPLSLECTVEGTSNPNLYWYRQAAGRGLQLLFYSVGIGQISSEVPQNLSASRPQDRQFILSSKKLLLSDSGFYLCAWRVTGLYGYTFGSGTRLTVV.

The CDR3 DNA sequence: TGTGCCAGCTCCCGGTCGGGCGGGGAGCTGTTTTTT. This codes for CASSRSGGELFF. V usage is TRBV18 and J usage is TRBJ2-2; no definite D call. CDR1 and CDR2 (germline): KGHSH, LQKENI. This CDR3 contains 12 residues. V lost 6 bases and J lost 7, with 9 bases in between. Based on the CDR3 plus reference TRBV18 and TRBJ2-2, the full variable domain is NAGVMQNPRHLVRRRGQEARLRCSPMKGHSHVYWYRQLPEEGLKFMVYLQKENIIDESGMPKERFSAEFPKEGPSILRIQQVVRGDSAAYFCASSRSGGELFFGEGSRLTVL.